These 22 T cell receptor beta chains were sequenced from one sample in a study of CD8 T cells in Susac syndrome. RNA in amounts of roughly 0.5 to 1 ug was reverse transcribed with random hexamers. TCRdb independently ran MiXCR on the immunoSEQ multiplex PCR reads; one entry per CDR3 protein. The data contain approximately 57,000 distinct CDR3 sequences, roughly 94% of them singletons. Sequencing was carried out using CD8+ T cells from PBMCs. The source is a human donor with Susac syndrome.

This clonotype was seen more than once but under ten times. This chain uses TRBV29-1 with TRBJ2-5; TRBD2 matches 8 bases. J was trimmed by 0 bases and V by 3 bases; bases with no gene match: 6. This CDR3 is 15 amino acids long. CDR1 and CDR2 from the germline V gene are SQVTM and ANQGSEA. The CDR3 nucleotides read TGCAGCGTTGATGGGGGCGGGGGGAACCAAGAGACCCAGTACTTC. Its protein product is CSVDGGGGNQETQYF. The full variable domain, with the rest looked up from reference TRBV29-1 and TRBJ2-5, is SAVISQKPSRDICQRGTSLTIQCQVDSQVTMMFWYRQQPGQSLTLIATANQGSEATYESGFVIDKFPISRPNLTFSTLTVSNMSPEDSSIYLCSVDGGGGNQETQYFGPGTRLLVL.

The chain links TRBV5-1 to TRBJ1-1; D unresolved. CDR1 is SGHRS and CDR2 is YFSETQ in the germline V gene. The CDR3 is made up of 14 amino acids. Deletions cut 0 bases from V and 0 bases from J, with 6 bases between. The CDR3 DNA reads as TGCGCCAGCAGCTTGGGGCAGATGAACACTGAAGCTTTCTTT. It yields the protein CASSLGQMNTEAFF.

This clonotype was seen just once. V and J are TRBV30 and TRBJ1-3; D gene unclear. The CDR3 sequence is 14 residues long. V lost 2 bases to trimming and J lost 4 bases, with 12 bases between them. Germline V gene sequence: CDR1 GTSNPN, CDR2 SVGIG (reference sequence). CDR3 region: CAWSFEGTGNTIYF. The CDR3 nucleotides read TGTGCCTGGAGTTTCGAGGGTACCGGAAACACCATATATTTT.

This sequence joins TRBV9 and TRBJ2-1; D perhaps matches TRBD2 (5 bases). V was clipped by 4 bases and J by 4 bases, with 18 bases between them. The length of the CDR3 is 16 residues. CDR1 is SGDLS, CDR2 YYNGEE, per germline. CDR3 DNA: TGTGCCAGCAGCCGGGAACCGGGCCCGGGATACAATGAGCAGTTCTTC. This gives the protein CASSREPGPGYNEQFF.

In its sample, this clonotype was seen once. CDR3 protein: CAWSAGRPTEAFF. The DNA for the CDR3 is TGTGCCTGGAGTGCGGGACGACCCACTGAAGCTTTCTTT. V usage is TRBV30 and J usage is TRBJ1-1, with D perhaps matching TRBD1 (5 bases). V lost 1 base, J lost 4 bases, and 10 bases lay in between. This CDR3 is 13 amino acids long. Per the germline V gene, CDR1 is GTSNPN and CDR2 is SVGIG (reference sequence).

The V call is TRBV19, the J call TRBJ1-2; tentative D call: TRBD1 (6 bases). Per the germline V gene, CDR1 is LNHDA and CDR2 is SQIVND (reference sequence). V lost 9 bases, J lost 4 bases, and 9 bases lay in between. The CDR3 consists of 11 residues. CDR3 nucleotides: TGTGCCAGCTTACAGGGCTATGGCTACACCTTC. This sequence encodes CASLQGYGYTF. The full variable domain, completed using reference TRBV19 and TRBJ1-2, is DGGITQSPKYLFRKEGQNVTLSCEQNLNHDAMYWYRQDPGQGLRLIYYSQIVNDFQKGDIAEGYSVSREKKESFPLTVTSAQKNPTAFYLCASLQGYGYTFGSGTRLTVV.

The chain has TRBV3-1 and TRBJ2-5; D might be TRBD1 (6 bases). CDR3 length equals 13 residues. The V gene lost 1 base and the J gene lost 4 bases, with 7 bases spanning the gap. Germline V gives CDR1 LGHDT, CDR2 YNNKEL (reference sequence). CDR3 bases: TGTGCCAGCAGCCAAGGCAGGGGAGAGACCCAGTACTTC. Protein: CASSQGRGETQYF.

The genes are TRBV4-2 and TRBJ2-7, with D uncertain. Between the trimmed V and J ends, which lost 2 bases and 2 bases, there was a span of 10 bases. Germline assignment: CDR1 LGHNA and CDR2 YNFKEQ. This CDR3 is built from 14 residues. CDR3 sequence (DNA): TGTGCCAGCAGCCAATCGTTTGGAACCTACGAGCAGTACTTC. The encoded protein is CASSQSFGTYEQYF.

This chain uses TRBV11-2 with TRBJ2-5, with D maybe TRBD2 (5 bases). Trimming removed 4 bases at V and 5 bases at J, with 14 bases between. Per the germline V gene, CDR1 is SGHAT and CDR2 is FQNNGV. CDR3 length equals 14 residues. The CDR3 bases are TGTGCCAGCAGCTCAGCGGCTAGTTGGGAGACCCAGTACTTC. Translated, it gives CASSSAASWETQYF.

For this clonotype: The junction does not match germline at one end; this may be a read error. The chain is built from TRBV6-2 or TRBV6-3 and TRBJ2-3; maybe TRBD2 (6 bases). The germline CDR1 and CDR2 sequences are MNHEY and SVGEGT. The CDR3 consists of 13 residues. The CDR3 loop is CAGRPGGTDTQYF. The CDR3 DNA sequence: TGTGCCGGCAGACCGGGAGGCACAGATACGCAGTATTTT.

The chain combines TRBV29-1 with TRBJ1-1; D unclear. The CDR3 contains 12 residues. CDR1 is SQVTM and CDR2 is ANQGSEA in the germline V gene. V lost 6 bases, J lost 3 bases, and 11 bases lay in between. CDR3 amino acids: CSVGSGYTEAFF. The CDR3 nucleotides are TGCAGCGTCGGGTCAGGATACACTGAAGCTTTCTTT.

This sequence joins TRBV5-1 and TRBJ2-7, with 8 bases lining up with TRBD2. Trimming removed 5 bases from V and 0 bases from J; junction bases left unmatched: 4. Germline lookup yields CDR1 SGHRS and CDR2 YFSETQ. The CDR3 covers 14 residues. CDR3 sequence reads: CASRFTSGSYEQYF. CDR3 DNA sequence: TGCGCCAGCAGATTTACTAGCGGCTCCTACGAGCAGTACTTC.

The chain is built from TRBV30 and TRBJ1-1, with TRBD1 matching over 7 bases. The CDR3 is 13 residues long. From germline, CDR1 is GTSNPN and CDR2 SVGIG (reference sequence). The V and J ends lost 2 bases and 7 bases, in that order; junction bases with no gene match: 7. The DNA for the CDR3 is TGTGCCTGGAGTCTTCGGGGACAGATTGAAGCTTTCTTT. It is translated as CAWSLRGQIEAFF.

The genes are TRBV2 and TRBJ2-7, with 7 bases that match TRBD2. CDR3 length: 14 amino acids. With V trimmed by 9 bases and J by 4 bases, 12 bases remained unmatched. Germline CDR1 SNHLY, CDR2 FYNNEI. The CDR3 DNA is TGTGCCAGTAACGAGAGACTAGCCGTATACGAGCAGTACTTC. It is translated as CASNERLAVYEQYF.

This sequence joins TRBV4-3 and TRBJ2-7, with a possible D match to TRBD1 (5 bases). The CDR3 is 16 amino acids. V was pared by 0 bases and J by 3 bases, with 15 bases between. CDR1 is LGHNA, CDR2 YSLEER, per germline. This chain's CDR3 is CASSQDPQGFVYEQYF. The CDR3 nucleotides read TGCGCCAGCAGCCAAGATCCGCAGGGCTTTGTCTACGAGCAGTACTTC.

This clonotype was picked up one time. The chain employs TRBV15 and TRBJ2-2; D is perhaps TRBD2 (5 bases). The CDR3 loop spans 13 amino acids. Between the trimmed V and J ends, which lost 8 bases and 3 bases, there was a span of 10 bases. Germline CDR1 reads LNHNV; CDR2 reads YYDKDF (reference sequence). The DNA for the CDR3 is TGTGCCACCGAGAGGGAAGACACCGGGGAGCTGTTTTTT. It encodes CATEREDTGELFF.

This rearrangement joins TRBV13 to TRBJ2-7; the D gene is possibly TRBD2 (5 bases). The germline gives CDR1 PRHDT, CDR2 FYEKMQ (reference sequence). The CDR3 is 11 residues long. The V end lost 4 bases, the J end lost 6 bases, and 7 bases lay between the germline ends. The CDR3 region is CASSSGVEQYF. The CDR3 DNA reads TGTGCCAGCAGCTCCGGGGTCGAGCAGTACTTC.

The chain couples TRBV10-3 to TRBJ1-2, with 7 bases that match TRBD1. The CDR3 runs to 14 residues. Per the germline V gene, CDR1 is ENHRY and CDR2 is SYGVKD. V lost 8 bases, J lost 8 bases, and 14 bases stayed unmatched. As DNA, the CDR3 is TGTGCCATCGGGCCAGGGGGAGCAGATGGAGGCTACACCTTC. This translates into CAIGPGGADGGYTF.

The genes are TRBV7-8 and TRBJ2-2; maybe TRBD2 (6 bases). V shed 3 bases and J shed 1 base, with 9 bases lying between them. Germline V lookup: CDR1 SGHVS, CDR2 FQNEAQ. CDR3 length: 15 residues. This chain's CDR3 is CASSFQGGNTGELFF. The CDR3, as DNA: TGTGCCAGCAGCTTCCAGGGAGGGAACACCGGGGAGCTGTTTTTT.

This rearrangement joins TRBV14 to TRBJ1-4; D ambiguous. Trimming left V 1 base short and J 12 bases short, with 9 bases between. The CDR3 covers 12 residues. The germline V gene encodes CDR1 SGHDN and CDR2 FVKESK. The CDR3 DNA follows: TGTGCCAGCAGCCAAGCCACAGATCAACTGTTTTTT. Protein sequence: CASSQATDQLFF.

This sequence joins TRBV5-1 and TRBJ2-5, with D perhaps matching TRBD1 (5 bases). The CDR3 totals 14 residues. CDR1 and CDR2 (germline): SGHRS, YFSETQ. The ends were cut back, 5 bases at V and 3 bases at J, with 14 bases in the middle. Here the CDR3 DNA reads TGCGCCAGCAGGGACACTGGTGGAGAAGAGACCCAGTACTTC. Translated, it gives CASRDTGGEETQYF.

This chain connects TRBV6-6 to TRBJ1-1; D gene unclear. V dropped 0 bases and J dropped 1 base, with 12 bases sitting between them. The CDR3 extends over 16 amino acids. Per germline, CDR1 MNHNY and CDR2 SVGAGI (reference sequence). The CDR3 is CASSYSPGLKNTEAFF. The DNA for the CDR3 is TGTGCCAGCAGTTACTCCCCCGGACTGAAGAACACTGAAGCTTTCTTT.